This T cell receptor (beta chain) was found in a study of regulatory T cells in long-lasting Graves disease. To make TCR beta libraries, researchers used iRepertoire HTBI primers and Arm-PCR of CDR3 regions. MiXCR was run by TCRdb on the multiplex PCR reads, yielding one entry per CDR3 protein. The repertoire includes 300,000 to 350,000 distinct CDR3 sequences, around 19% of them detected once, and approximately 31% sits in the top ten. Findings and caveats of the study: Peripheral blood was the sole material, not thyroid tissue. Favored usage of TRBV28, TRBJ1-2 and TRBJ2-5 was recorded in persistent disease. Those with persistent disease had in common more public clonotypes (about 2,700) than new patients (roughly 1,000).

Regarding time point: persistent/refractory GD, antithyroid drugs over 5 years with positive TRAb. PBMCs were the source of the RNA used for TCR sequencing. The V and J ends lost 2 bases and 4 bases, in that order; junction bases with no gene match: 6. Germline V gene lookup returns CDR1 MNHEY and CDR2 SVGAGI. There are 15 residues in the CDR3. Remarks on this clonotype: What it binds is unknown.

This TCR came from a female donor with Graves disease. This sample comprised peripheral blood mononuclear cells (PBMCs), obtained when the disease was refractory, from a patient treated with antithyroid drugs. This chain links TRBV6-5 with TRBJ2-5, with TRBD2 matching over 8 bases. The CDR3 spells CASSYTGTRPETQYF. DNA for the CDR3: TGTGCCAGCAGTTACACCGGGACTAGACCAGAGACCCAGTACTTC.